This TCR beta chain was observed in a study of OX40 agonist ivuxolimab in advanced cancers. This clone was recorded only once. Per germline, CDR1 LGHNA and CDR2 YSLEER. The CDR3 has 14 residues. After removal of 0 bases from V and 9 bases from J, the junction contained 8 bases not matched to a gene. Generated by immunoSEQ multiplex PCR, the TCRdb table keeps only in-frame clones and is missing some. The sample has about 68,000 clones, under 95% seen once. The J gene is TRBJ2-7, the V gene TRBV4-3, with 7 bases matching TRBD2. Sequencing was performed on CD4+ or CD8+ T cells sorted from blood, taken in a trial of the OX40 agonist ivuxolimab. The origin of this receptor is an adult with an advanced solid tumor such as melanoma, head and neck, liver or kidney cancer. The CDR3, as DNA: TGCGCCAGCAGCCAAGATGGGGTGGGGGGGAGGCAGTACTTC. Amino acids: CASSQDGVGGRQYF.